The text below deals with one T cell receptor beta chain. This entry is derived from a study of blood T cell repertoires in COVID-19. Study in general: Acute and convalescent COVID-19 specimens originated in the United States, Italy and Spain. PBMCs, B-cell-depleted T cells, or T cells provided the cDNA or gDNA that made up the material.

This CDR3 is built from 16 residues. In germline, CDR1 is SGHAT, CDR2 FQNNGV. V was pared by 4 bases and J by 2 bases, with 9 bases of the junction left unmatched. In the study's own analysis: Scientists estimated how many nucleated cells there were by amplifying reference gene primers. Produced via immunoSEQ multiplex PCR; TCRdb's table is partial and in-frame only. V, J and clone size derive from that table, while D and trimming were established from the DNA sequence. The data show around 26,000 clones, around 92% seen once. This chain connects TRBV11-2 to TRBJ2-3; 7 bases fit TRBD1. The receptor's source is a man between 65 and 85 years old with active COVID-19. What was sequenced was peripheral blood. CDR3 amino acids: CASSWVKGALTDTQYF. CDR3 sequence (DNA): TGTGCCAGCAGCTGGGTCAAGGGGGCGCTCACAGATACGCAGTATTTT. Looking up the rest from reference TRBV11-2 and TRBJ2-3 gives the full variable domain: EAGVAQSPRYKIIEKRQSVAFWCNPISGHATLYWYQQILGQGPKLLIQFQNNGVVDDSQLPKDRFSAERLKGVDSTLKIQPAKLEDSAVYLCASSWVKGALTDTQYFGPGTRLTVL.